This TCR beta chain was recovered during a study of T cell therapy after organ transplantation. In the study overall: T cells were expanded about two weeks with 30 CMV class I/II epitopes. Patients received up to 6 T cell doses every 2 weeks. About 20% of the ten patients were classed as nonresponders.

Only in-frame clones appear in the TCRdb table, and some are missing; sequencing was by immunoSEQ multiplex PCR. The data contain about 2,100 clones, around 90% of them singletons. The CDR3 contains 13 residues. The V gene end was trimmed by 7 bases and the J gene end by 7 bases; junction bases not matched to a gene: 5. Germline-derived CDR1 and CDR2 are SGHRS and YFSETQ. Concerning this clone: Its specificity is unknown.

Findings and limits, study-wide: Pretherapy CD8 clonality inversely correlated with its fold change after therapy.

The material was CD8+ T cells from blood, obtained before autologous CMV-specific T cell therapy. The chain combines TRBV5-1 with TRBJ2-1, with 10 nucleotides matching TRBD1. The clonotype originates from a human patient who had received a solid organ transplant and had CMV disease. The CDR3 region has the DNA TGCGCCAGCTTGGAGGGACAGGGGAATGAGCAGTTCTTC. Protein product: CASLEGQGNEQFF. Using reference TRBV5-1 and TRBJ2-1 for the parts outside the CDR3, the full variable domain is KAGVTQTPRYLIKTRGQQVTLSCSPISGHRSVSWYQQTPGQGLQFLFEYFSETQRNKGNFPGRFSGRQFSNSRSEMNVSTLELGDSALYLCASLEGQGNEQFFGPGTRLTVL.